Listed here is a single T cell receptor beta chain. CDR3 length: 14 amino acids. Trimming removed 2 bases at V and 0 bases at J, with 7 bases between. The germline gives CDR1 SGHAT, CDR2 FQNNGV. Method: immunoSEQ multiplex PCR; TCRdb's copy keeps in-frame clones and lacks some. The sample shows roughly 450,000 clones, approximately 90% of them seen only once. This record belongs to a study of control samples from healthy donors and cancer patients. This clonotype was sampled from a middle-aged man with head and neck cancer. Sequencing was carried out using PBMCs. The V and J genes are TRBV11-2 and TRBJ1-1; no firm D call. The CDR3, as DNA: TGTGCCAGCAGCTTAACGGCGATGAACACTGAAGCTTTCTTT. Protein sequence: CASSLTAMNTEAFF.